One sample yielded the 7 T cell receptor beta chains listed below, sequenced in a study of cytomegalovirus exposure and HLA in healthy donors. Sequencing used immunoSEQ multiplex PCR; TCRdb keeps in-frame clones, though not all of them. The data show some 110,000 clones, around 88% seen once. Sequencing was performed on PBMCs. The receptors shown here come from a man aged 18 to 35 in good health and CMV-seronegative.

As DNA, the CDR3 is TGCGCCAGCAGGGATCGACAGGCAATGATGAACACTGAAGCTTTCTTT. It is translated as CASRDRQAMMNTEAFF. V usage is TRBV10-2 and J usage is TRBJ1-1, with D maybe TRBD1 (6 bases). Trimming stripped 6 bases from V and 0 bases from J, with 17 bases between. This CDR3 has 16 residues. The germline V gene encodes CDR1 WSHSY and CDR2 SAAADI.

V is TRBV5-1 and J is TRBJ2-5; 7 bases agree with TRBD1. The CDR3 sequence is 14 residues long. J was trimmed by 3 bases and V by 3 bases; bases with no gene match: 5. CDR1 and CDR2 from the germline V gene are SGHRS and YFSETQ. The CDR3 spells CASSWAGTEETQYF. In DNA, the CDR3 is TGCGCCAGCAGCTGGGCCGGGACAGAAGAGACCCAGTACTTC.

The V call is TRBV10-1, the J call TRBJ2-7, with 14 nucleotides matching TRBD2. The CDR3 is made up of 20 amino acids. V was pared by 0 bases and J by 0 bases, with 10 bases of the junction left unmatched. The germline gives CDR1 WNHNN, CDR2 SYGVQD (reference sequence). The CDR3 nucleotides read TGCGCCAGCAGTGAGTCGCTCTACAGGACTAGCGGGGGGACCTCCTACGAGCAGTACTTC. Translation gives CASSESLYRTSGGTSYEQYF.

This chain links TRBV7-8 with TRBJ1-1; TRBD1 is a possible D gene (5 bases). Trimming stripped 8 bases from V and 1 base from J, with 5 bases between. Germline CDR1 and CDR2: SGHVS and FQNEAQ. CDR3 length: 11 amino acids. The CDR3 DNA reads as TGTGCCAGCGGACAGAACACTGAAGCTTTCTTT. This codes for CASGQNTEAFF.

The rearrangement links TRBV5-1 to TRBJ1-1; tentative D call: TRBD1 (6 bases). This CDR3 has 13 residues. Germline CDR1 and CDR2: SGHRS and YFSETQ. V dropped 4 bases and J dropped 8 bases, with 15 bases sitting between them. The CDR3 is CASSRVGQTEAFF. As DNA, the CDR3 is TGCGCCAGCAGCCGAGTCGGACAGACGGAAGCTTTCTTT.

V gene TRBV7-9 combines with J gene TRBJ2-1, with 8 bases lining up with TRBD1. The CDR3 has 15 amino acids. V lost 5 bases, J lost 2 bases, and 5 bases stayed unmatched. Germline CDR1 and CDR2: SEHNR and FQNEAQ (reference sequence). The CDR3 sequence: CASSGGQDPYNEQFF. In DNA, the CDR3 is TGTGCCAGCAGCGGGGGACAGGACCCCTACAATGAGCAGTTCTTC.

The J gene is TRBJ2-7, the V gene TRBV4-1; 8 bases match TRBD1. The germline gives CDR1 MGHRA, CDR2 YSYEKL. The CDR3 is 15 amino acids. V lost 1 base, J lost 7 bases, and 9 bases stayed unmatched. The CDR3 protein is CASSQGFGQGREQYF. The CDR3 bases are TGCGCCAGCAGCCAAGGATTCGGACAGGGCCGTGAGCAGTACTTC.